This TCR beta chain was recorded in a study of shared clonotypes between healthy human individuals. Turning to the study itself: Every donor yielded three CD4 naive, three CD4 memory, two CD8 naive and one CD8 memory plate. Study-wide results and caveats: Generation probabilities were higher for clonotypes shared across all four sorted-subset donors than for unshared ones.

With respect to this clone: Its antigen is undetermined.

This CDR3 has 15 residues. The V gene lost 0 bases and the J gene lost 4 bases, with 12 bases spanning the gap. Germline CDR1 reads ENHRY; CDR2 reads SYGVKD. In the source study's methods: With immunoSEQ giving junction-only sequences and no quality scores, filtering differed. The method was immunoSEQ multiplex PCR; TCRdb's version includes in-frame clones alone and lacks a portion of them. That table furnishes V, J and clone size, whereas the DNA furnished D and trimming. The table has roughly 2.2 million clones, more than 85% seen once. In the CD4+ fraction, cells were divided into CD45RA+ naive and CD45RA-negative memory subsets.

The sequenced sample was naive CD4+ T cells from PBMCs. Subset indicated: CD45RA+ positively selected. This receptor was taken from a man aged 18 to 30 in good health. Some clones in this sample may be carry-over from other donors' samples. This chain joins TRBV10-3 and TRBJ1-1; D is possibly TRBD1 (5 bases). CDR3 residues: CAISESIQGGTEAFF. The CDR3 DNA sequence: TGTGCCATCAGTGAGTCGATTCAGGGAGGCACTGAAGCTTTCTTT.